The next 21 T cell receptor beta chains were all read from a single sample in a study of a mutant IDH1 vaccine in newly diagnosed glioma. These receptors are not linked to any known antigen. Sequencing used immunoSEQ multiplex PCR; TCRdb keeps in-frame clones, though not all of them. The sample contains some 66,000 clones, around four fifths of which appear only once. Time point described: week 35, safety follow-up. A 20-mer mutant IDH1 peptide at 300 ug was injected subcutaneously with topical imiquimod. The starting material was PBMCs, obtained from a glioma patient whose treatment included an IDH1 peptide vaccine. Receptors were obtained from a man in his thirties or forties with glioma.

The genes are TRBV27 and TRBJ2-5, with a tentative D call TRBD1 (6 bases). V gave up 2 bases and J gave up 7 bases, with 11 bases separating them. The CDR3 sequence is 13 residues long. The germline gives CDR1 MNHEY, CDR2 SMNVEV (reference sequence). CDR3 residues: CASSLDSRGTQYF. CDR3 coding DNA: TGTGCCAGCAGTTTAGACTCCAGGGGGACCCAGTACTTC.

This clone occurred once. The CDR3 protein is CASTHPSGGYYNEQFF. The CDR3 DNA reads TGTGCCAGCACCCATCCTAGCGGGGGCTACTACAATGAGCAGTTCTTC. This chain uses TRBV28 with TRBJ2-1, with TRBD2 matching over 10 bases. The germline gives CDR1 MDHEN, CDR2 SYDVKM. J lost 3 bases, V lost 7 bases, and 9 bases had no gene match. The CDR3 spans 16 residues.

The chain's CDR3 is CASSPTGTYEQYF. For the CDR3, the DNA is TGTGCCAGCAGCCCGACAGGGACCTACGAGCAGTACTTC. The V call is TRBV7-9, the J call TRBJ2-7; TRBD1 matches 7 bases. V was pared by 5 bases and J by 2 bases, with 3 bases of the junction left unmatched. The germline V gene has CDR1 SEHNR and CDR2 FQNEAQ (reference sequence). This CDR3 comprises 13 residues.

The V and J genes are TRBV6-5 and TRBJ2-7; D possibly corresponds to TRBD2 (6 bases). With 0 bases removed from V and 3 bases from J, the gap between germline ends came to 15 bases. The CDR3 sequence is 16 residues long. Per the germline V gene, CDR1 is MNHEY and CDR2 is SVGAGI. The CDR3 sequence is CASSYSFGPRGYEQYF. The DNA of the CDR3 is TGTGCCAGCAGTTACTCGTTCGGTCCGCGGGGCTACGAGCAGTACTTC.

This chain uses TRBV9 with TRBJ2-1; 7 nucleotides agree with TRBD2. Germline V CDR1 and CDR2: SGDLS, YYNGEE. The J segment lost 3 bases and the V segment lost 0 bases, leaving 3 bases of the junction unmatched. The CDR3 sequence is 15 residues long. CDR3 in amino acids: CASSVVGDYYNEQFF. In DNA form, the CDR3 reads TGTGCCAGCAGCGTAGTCGGGGACTACTACAATGAGCAGTTCTTC.

This rearrangement joins TRBV7-8 to TRBJ2-3; D possibly corresponds to TRBD2 (7 bases). This CDR3 comprises 16 residues. V gave up 5 bases and J gave up 1 base, with 16 bases separating them. The germline V gene encodes CDR1 SGHVS and CDR2 FQNEAQ. For the CDR3, the DNA is TGTGCCAGCAGCCGCTTTGAGGGGGGGGGCACAGATACGCAGTATTTT. It is translated as CASSRFEGGGTDTQYF.

The genes are TRBV6-5 and TRBJ2-7; 10 bases align to TRBD1. In germline, CDR1 is MNHEY, CDR2 SVGAGI. The CDR3 is 14 residues long. V gave up 6 bases and J gave up 4 bases; unmatched junction bases: 6. CDR3 sequence (DNA): TGTGCCAGCAGCAACGACAGGGGGCCGTACGAGCAGTACTTC. This encodes CASSNDRGPYEQYF.

The chain links TRBV5-1 to TRBJ1-1, with unresolved D. Trimming pared 2 bases from V and 1 base from J, leaving 9 bases between. Germline V gene lookup returns CDR1 SGHRS and CDR2 YFSETQ. This CDR3 spans 14 amino acids. CDR3 DNA: TGCGCCAGCAGCTTTCAGGCAGGGAACACTGAAGCTTTCTTT. Residues: CASSFQAGNTEAFF.

The chain couples TRBV5-5 to TRBJ1-3, with 7 bases lining up with TRBD1. Looked up from germline, CDR1 is SGHKS and CDR2 is YYEKEE (reference sequence). This CDR3 has 17 amino acids. Trimming removed 1 base from V and 1 base from J; junction bases left unmatched: 8. CDR3 region: CASSLSGQEISGNTIYF. In DNA form, the CDR3 reads TGTGCCAGCAGCTTGAGCGGACAGGAGATATCTGGAAACACCATATATTTT.

The chain joins TRBV7-9 to TRBJ2-5; 8 nucleotides agree with TRBD2. Losses at the gene ends were 3 bases for V and 2 bases for J; bases not matched to a gene: 17. The CDR3 covers 19 residues. CDR1 and CDR2 from the germline V gene are SEHNR and FQNEAQ (reference sequence). This chain's CDR3 is CASSLVLIGAGGQQETQYF. DNA of the CDR3: TGTGCCAGCAGCTTGGTATTAATCGGGGCGGGGGGCCAACAAGAGACCCAGTACTTC.

The V and J genes are TRBV5-4 and TRBJ1-4; the D gene is possibly TRBD1 (6 bases). Per the germline V gene, CDR1 is SGHNT and CDR2 is YYREEE (reference sequence). The V end was cut by 2 bases, the J end by 8 bases, with 13 bases between. This CDR3 is 14 amino acids long. The CDR3 loop reads CASSFYREEEKLFF. In DNA, the CDR3 is TGTGCCAGCAGCTTTTACAGGGAAGAAGAAAAACTGTTTTTT.

The genes are TRBV5-1 and TRBJ2-7, with D possibly being TRBD1 (5 bases). Germline assignment: CDR1 SGHRS and CDR2 YFSETQ. The CDR3 extends over 14 amino acids. V was trimmed by 0 bases and J by 4 bases, leaving 11 bases between them. CDR3 in DNA: TGCGCCAGCAGCTTGGCAGTGACAGAATACGAGCAGTACTTC. Translating gives CASSLAVTEYEQYF.

The V call is TRBV7-7, the J call TRBJ2-7; 7 nucleotides match TRBD1. The CDR3 length is 17 residues. Germline V gene sequence: CDR1 SSHAT, CDR2 FNYEAQ (reference sequence). J gave up 5 bases and V 5 bases, and 18 bases lay outside the gene matches. The CDR3: CASSLRAFDQGVHEQYF. The CDR3 DNA sequence: TGTGCCAGCAGCCTTCGGGCTTTTGATCAGGGGGTCCACGAGCAGTACTTC.

V and J are TRBV10-3 and TRBJ2-7; D remains unclear. This CDR3 comprises 13 residues. V gave up 5 bases and J gave up 0 bases, with 8 bases separating them. Germline V gives CDR1 ENHRY, CDR2 SYGVKD. For the CDR3, the DNA is TGTGCCATCAGTATGATAAGCTCCTACGAGCAGTACTTC. Translating it yields CAISMISSYEQYF.

The CDR3 DNA reads as TGTGCCACCAGCAGAGATAGGGGCAATCAGCCCCAGCATTTT. Protein sequence: CATSRDRGNQPQHF. The V and J genes are TRBV15 and TRBJ1-5; no definite D call. The germline V gene encodes CDR1 LNHNV and CDR2 YYDKDF (reference sequence). The CDR3 is 14 residues long. V was cut by 0 bases and J by 2 bases, with 5 bases left in between. Full variable domain (missing parts from reference TRBV15 and TRBJ1-5): DAMVIQNPRYQVTQFGKPVTLSCSQTLNHNVMYWYQQKSSQAPKLLFHYYDKDFNNEADTPDNFQSRRPNTSFCFLDIRSPGLGDTAMYLCATSRDRGNQPQHFGDGTRLSIL.

This clone was seen only a few times. The chain carries TRBV19 and TRBJ1-1; D is unresolved. V gave up 3 bases and J gave up 4 bases, with 9 bases separating them. Germline assignment: CDR1 LNHDA and CDR2 SQIVND (reference sequence). The CDR3 runs to 13 residues. The CDR3 region has the DNA TGTGCCAGTAGTATCCGACCTGCCACTGAAGCTTTCTTT. Translation gives CASSIRPATEAFF.

This chain links TRBV30 with TRBJ1-1; perhaps TRBD1 as D (6 bases). There are 13 residues in the CDR3. Germline lookup yields CDR1 GTSNPN and CDR2 SVGIG (reference sequence). With 1 base removed from V and 3 bases from J, the gap between germline ends came to 9 bases. This CDR3 is CAWSASGDTEAFF. The CDR3 DNA reads TGTGCCTGGAGTGCCTCAGGGGACACTGAAGCTTTCTTT.

This sequence joins TRBV14 and TRBJ2-2; D perhaps matches TRBD1 (6 bases). V dropped 0 bases and J dropped 4 bases, with 15 bases sitting between them. The CDR3 runs 17 residues. Per the germline V gene, CDR1 is SGHDN and CDR2 is FVKESK. CDR3 DNA sequence: TGTGCCAGCAGCCAAGATCTGGGCAGGGGAATCACCGGGGAGCTGTTTTTT. Its translation is CASSQDLGRGITGELFF.

This clone turned up a few times. The rearrangement links TRBV30 to TRBJ1-1; tentative D call: TRBD1 (5 bases). Germline V gene lookup returns CDR1 GTSNPN and CDR2 SVGIG (reference sequence). This CDR3 contains 14 residues. V lost 0 bases to trimming and J lost 0 bases, with 8 bases between them. Written as DNA, the CDR3 is TGTGCCTGGAGTGTGAGACAGATGAACACTGAAGCTTTCTTT. Translation: CAWSVRQMNTEAFF.

Only one count was recorded for this clone. The CDR3 DNA sequence: TGTGCCAGCAGCTTAGAAGACAGGGGGTCCTACGAGCAGTACTTC. Translated, it gives CASSLEDRGSYEQYF. The V call is TRBV7-2, the J call TRBJ2-7; 9 positions agree with TRBD1. V gave up 1 base and J gave up 1 base; unmatched junction bases: 2. The CDR3 is made up of 15 amino acids. Looked up from germline, CDR1 is SGHTA and CDR2 is FQGNSA.

CDR3 coding DNA: TGTGCCAGTAGTATAGGGCGGAGCACAGATACGCAGTATTTT. Translation gives CASSIGRSTDTQYF. The chain combines TRBV19 with TRBJ2-3; no firm D call. Germline CDR1 and CDR2: LNHDA and SQIVND (reference sequence). Trimming stripped 1 base from V and 0 bases from J, with 5 bases between. The CDR3 is made up of 14 amino acids.